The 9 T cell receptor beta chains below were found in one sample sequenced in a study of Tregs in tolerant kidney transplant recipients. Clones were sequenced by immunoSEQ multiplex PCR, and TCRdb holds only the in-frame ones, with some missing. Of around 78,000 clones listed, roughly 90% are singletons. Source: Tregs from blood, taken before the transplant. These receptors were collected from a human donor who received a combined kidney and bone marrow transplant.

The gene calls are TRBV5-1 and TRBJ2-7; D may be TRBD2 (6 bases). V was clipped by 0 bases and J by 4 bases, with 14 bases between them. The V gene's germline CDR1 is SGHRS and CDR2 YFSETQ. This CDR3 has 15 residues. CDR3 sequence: CASSLVEGSGYEQYF. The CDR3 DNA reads TGCGCCAGCAGCTTGGTGGAGGGGAGCGGTTACGAGCAGTACTTC. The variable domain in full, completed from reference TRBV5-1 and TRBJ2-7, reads KAGVTQTPRYLIKTRGQQVTLSCSPISGHRSVSWYQQTPGQGLQFLFEYFSETQRNKGNFPGRFSGRQFSNSRSEMNVSTLELGDSALYLCASSLVEGSGYEQYFGPGTRLTVT.

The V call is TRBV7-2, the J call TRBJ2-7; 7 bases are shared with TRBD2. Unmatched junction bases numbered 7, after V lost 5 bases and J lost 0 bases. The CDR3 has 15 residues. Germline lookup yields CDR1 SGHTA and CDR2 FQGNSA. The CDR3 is CASSLGGGSSYEQYF. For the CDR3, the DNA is TGTGCCAGCAGCCTCGGGGGAGGGAGCTCCTACGAGCAGTACTTC.

CDR3 coding DNA: TGTGCCAGCTCCAATTCGGACCTCAATGAGCAGTTCTTC. Its protein is CASSNSDLNEQFF. The rearrangement joins TRBV11-1 to TRBJ2-1; D unresolved. Trimming removed 8 bases from V and 6 bases from J, with 14 bases in between. The CDR3 spans 13 residues. The germline gives CDR1 SGHAT, CDR2 FQDESV (reference sequence).

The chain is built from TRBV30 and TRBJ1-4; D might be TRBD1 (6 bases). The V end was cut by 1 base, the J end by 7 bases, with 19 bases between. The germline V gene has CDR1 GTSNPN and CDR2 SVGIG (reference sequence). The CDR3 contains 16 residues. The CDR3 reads CAWSDNFQGRGEKLFF. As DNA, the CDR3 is TGTGCCTGGAGTGATAATTTTCAGGGGAGGGGTGAAAAACTGTTTTTT.

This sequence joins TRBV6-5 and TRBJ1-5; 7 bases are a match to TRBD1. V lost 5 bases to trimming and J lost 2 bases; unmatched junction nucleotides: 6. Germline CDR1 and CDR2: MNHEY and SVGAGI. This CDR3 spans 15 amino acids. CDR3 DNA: TGTGCCAGCAGTAAACAGGGGTGGGGCAATCAGCCCCAGCATTTT. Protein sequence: CASSKQGWGNQPQHF.

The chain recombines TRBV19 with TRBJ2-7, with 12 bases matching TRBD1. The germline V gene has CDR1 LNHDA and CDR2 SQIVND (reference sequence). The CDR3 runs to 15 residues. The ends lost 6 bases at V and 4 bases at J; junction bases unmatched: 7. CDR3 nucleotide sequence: TGTGCCAGTAGATATGGGGGACAGGGGGCGTACGAGCAGTACTTC. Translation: CASRYGGQGAYEQYF.

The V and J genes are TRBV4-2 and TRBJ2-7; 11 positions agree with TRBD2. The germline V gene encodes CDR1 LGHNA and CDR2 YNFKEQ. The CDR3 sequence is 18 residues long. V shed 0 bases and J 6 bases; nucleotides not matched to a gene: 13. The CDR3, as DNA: TGTGCCAGCAGCCAAGATTTGAGGCTAGCGGGAGGTAGCGGCGAGCAGTACTTC. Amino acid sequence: CASSQDLRLAGGSGEQYF.

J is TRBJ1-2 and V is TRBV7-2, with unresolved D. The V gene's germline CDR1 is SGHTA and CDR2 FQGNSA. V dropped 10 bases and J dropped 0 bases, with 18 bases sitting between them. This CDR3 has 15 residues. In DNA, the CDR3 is TGTGCCATCGCGTGGTCAGATAATACTAACTATGGCTACACCTTC. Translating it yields CAIAWSDNTNYGYTF.

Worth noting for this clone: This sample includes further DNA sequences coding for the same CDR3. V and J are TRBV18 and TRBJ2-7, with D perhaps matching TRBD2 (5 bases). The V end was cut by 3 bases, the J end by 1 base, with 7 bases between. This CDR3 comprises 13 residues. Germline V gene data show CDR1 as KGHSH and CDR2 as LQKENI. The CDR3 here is CASSPRGSYEQYF. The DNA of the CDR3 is TGTGCCAGCTCACCCCGAGGGTCCTACGAGCAGTACTTC.